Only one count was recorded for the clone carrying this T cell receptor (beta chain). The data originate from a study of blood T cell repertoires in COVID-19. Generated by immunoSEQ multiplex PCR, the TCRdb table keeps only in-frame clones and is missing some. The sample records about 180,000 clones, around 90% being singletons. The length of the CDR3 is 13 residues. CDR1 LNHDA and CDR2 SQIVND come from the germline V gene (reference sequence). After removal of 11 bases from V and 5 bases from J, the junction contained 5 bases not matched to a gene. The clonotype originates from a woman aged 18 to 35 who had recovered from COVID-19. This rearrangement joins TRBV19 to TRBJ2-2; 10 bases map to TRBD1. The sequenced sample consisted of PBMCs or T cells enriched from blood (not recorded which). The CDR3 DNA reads TGTGCCGGCGGGACAGGGGTAACCGGGGAGCTGTTTTTT. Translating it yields CAGGTGVTGELFF.